Described below is a single T cell receptor beta chain sequence and its context. Its antigen is currently unknown. Germline and junction disagree at one end, which may indicate a read error. TCRdb re-clonotyped the PCR reads via MiXCR. The sample holds 6,600 or so clones, approximately 28% seen once. The data originate from a study of metastatic and nonmetastatic thyroid tumors. Study-level findings and limits: Relative to benign nodules, malignant thyroid tumors were reportedly characterized by significantly elevated TCR beta diversity in blood and tumor.

No patient had received any treatment before thyroid surgery. The sequenced material came from adjacent normal tissue. This receptor was taken from a female donor with papillary thyroid cancer or a benign thyroid nodule (not recorded which). Some clones in this sample may be carry-over from other donors' samples.

For the CDR3, the DNA is TGTGCCAGCAGCTCAGAGGGCCCCGTCTTC. Translated: CASSSEGPVF. This chain uses TRBV7-9 with TRBJ1-2; the D is unclear. Germline CDR1 SEHNR, CDR2 FQNEAQ (reference sequence). The CDR3 extends over 10 amino acids.